These 12 T cell receptor beta chains came from one sample sequenced in a study of breast tumors, draining lymph nodes, adjacent tissues. TCRdb used MiXCR to reprocess the multiplex PCR reads, holding one entry per CDR3 protein. The table lists 25,000 or so distinct CDR3 sequences, roughly a quarter of them singletons. The specimen sequenced was breast tumor tissue. Every receptor here comes from a female donor with breast cancer. Some clones in this sample may be carry-over from other donors' samples.

Many counts were recorded for this clonotype. V and J are TRBV12-5 and TRBJ2-3; D gene ambiguous. The CDR3 contains 11 residues. CDR1 and CDR2 (germline): LGHNT, FRNRAP. Between the trimmed V and J ends, which lost 3 bases and 7 bases, there was a span of 5 bases. The CDR3 is CASGFGHTQYF. The CDR3, as DNA: TGTGCTAGTGGTTTTGGACATACGCAGTATTTT.

This clonotype was seen ten or more times. The chain uses TRBV5-5 and TRBJ2-7; D call uncertain. V lost 3 bases, J lost 3 bases, and 10 bases lay in between. The CDR3 sequence is 13 residues long. From germline, CDR1 is SGHKS and CDR2 YYEKEE (reference sequence). This chain's CDR3 is CASSSSTGYEQYF. The CDR3 region has the DNA TGTGCCAGCAGCTCCTCTACTGGCTACGAGCAGTACTTC.

For this clonotype: A clone one base away is much larger, so this may be a read error. V is TRBV28 and J is TRBJ2-7; D is ambiguous. The length of the CDR3 is 15 residues. Germline V gene lookup returns CDR1 MDHEN and CDR2 SYDVKM. The CDR3 sequence is CANKVWQESSFEQYF. The DNA of the CDR3 is TGTGCCAACAAAGTTTGGCAGGAAAGCTCCTTCGAGCAGTACTTC. The variable domain in full, with the rest retrieved from reference TRBV28 and TRBJ2-7, is DVKVTQSSRYLVKRTGEKVFLECVQDMDHENMFWYRQDPGLGLRLIYFSYDVKMKEKGDIPEGYSVSREKKERFSLILESASTNQTSMYLCANKVWQESSFEQYFGPGTRLTVT.

Relative to its sample, this clonotype is medium-sized (0.01 to 0.1%). V gene TRBV3-1 combines with J gene TRBJ2-1, with 8 bases aligning to TRBD2. V trimming: 1 base; J trimming: 9 bases; junction bases outside the gene matches: 8. The germline V gene has CDR1 LGHDT and CDR2 YNNKEL (reference sequence). The CDR3 runs 15 residues. The CDR3 bases are TGTGCCAGCAGCCAAGGGAGCGGGAGTAATCGTGAGCAGTTCTTC. It codes for CASSQGSGSNREQFF.

The rearrangement joins TRBV20-1 to TRBJ2-7; TRBD1 matches 7 bases. The CDR3 loop spans 14 amino acids. Germline V lookup: CDR1 DFQATT, CDR2 SNEGSKA (reference sequence). The CDR3 loop is CGETRLRQGHEQYF. The CDR3 DNA follows: TGCGGTGAAACCCGGCTGAGACAGGGCCACGAGCAGTACTTC.

This clonotype showed up many times. The V gene is TRBV7-2, the J gene TRBJ2-2; D unclear. The CDR3 has 13 amino acids. The V gene's germline CDR1 is SGHTA and CDR2 FQGNSA. The V end lost 2 bases, the J end lost 1 base, and 2 bases lay between the germline ends. The CDR3 loop reads CASSLRNTGELFF. Written as DNA, the CDR3 is TGTGCCAGCAGCTTAAGGAACACCGGGGAGCTGTTTTTT. The full variable domain, rest sourced from reference TRBV7-2 and TRBJ2-2, is GAGVSQSPSNKVTEKGKDVELRCDPISGHTALYWYRQSLGQGLEFLIYFQGNSAPDKSGLPSDRFSAERTGGSVSTLTIQRTQQEDSAVYLCASSLRNTGELFFGEGSRLTVL.

By frequency in the sample, this clonotype is large. CDR3 protein: CATSEKDFNEQFF. The CDR3 DNA is TGTGCCACCAGCGAAAAGGACTTCAATGAGCAGTTCTTC. The chain recombines TRBV15 with TRBJ2-1; D perhaps matches TRBD2 (5 bases). Between the trimmed V and J ends, which lost 5 bases and 6 bases, there was a span of 11 bases. Germline V gene data show CDR1 as LNHNV and CDR2 as YYDKDF (reference sequence). The CDR3 length is 13 residues.

This clonotype is classed as medium-sized (0.01 to 0.1%). This sequence joins TRBV5-6 and TRBJ2-5, with 12 bases lining up with TRBD2. This CDR3 is 18 amino acids long. The germline V gene encodes CDR1 SGHDT and CDR2 YYEEEE. With V trimmed by 4 bases and J by 4 bases, 14 bases remained unmatched. CDR3 in amino acids: CASSKRTSGNRRGETQYF. CDR3 coding DNA: TGTGCCAGCAGCAAACGGACTAGCGGGAATAGGAGAGGAGAGACCCAGTACTTC.

This clonotype has a count of ten or more. This chain connects TRBV2 to TRBJ2-1; D might be TRBD1 (5 bases). V lost 4 bases and J lost 3, with 7 bases in between. The CDR3 loop spans 13 amino acids. CDR1 and CDR2 (germline): SNHLY, FYNNEI. The CDR3 DNA sequence: TGTGCCAGCAGTGGACAGTTCTACAATGAGCAGTTCTTC. This encodes CASSGQFYNEQFF.

The chain couples TRBV20-1 to TRBJ2-7, with D unclear. V was trimmed by 0 bases and J by 0 bases, leaving 12 bases between them. Germline CDR1 is DFQATT and CDR2 is SNEGSKA (reference sequence). The length of the CDR3 is 15 residues. The DNA of the CDR3 is TGCAGTGCTAGAGATAGACCGCACGGCTCCTACGAGCAGTACTTC. Protein: CSARDRPHGSYEQYF.

This clonotype appeared many times. This chain links TRBV28 with TRBJ2-2; no reliable D call. V was clipped by 6 bases and J by 6 bases, with 8 bases between them. Germline CDR1 and CDR2: MDHEN and SYDVKM. This CDR3 has 12 residues. As DNA, the CDR3 is TGTGCCAGCAGGGCTGCGGCCGGGGAGCTGTTTTTT. Encoded protein: CASRAAAGELFF. Filled out from reference TRBV28 and TRBJ2-2, the complete variable domain reads DVKVTQSSRYLVKRTGEKVFLECVQDMDHENMFWYRQDPGLGLRLIYFSYDVKMKEKGDIPEGYSVSREKKERFSLILESASTNQTSMYLCASRAAAGELFFGEGSRLTVL.

V is TRBV27 and J is TRBJ2-1, with D possibly being TRBD1 (6 bases). The V gene's germline CDR1 is MNHEY and CDR2 SMNVEV (reference sequence). This CDR3 is 16 amino acids long. Trimming took off 1 base at V and 4 bases at J, with 14 bases between the two ends. DNA for the CDR3: TGTGCCAGCAGTTTATTGACAGGTCCGCCTTACAATGAGCAGTTCTTC. This gives the protein CASSLLTGPPYNEQFF.